This T cell receptor beta chain was retrieved from a study of T cells after posttransplantation cyclophosphamide. A marrow graft followed busulfan-fludarabine conditioning, with cyclophosphamide on days +3 and +4. To note about this clone: Its specificity is not known.

The CDR3 is 16 amino acids. V gave up 5 bases and J gave up 4 bases, with 20 bases separating them. Germline CDR1 SGHTA, CDR2 FQGNSA. Here immunoSEQ multiplex PCR was the method, and the copy in TCRdb shows in-frame clones only, minus some. The sample includes under 7,500 clones, 82% of them seen just once. General study points: TRB overlap between skin or GI tissue T cells and blood was limited. Donor CD8+ memory clones often dominated recipient blood repertoires at later times. After PTCy, TRB diversity resembled that of CNI/methotrexate controls.

The origin of this receptor is a male patient between 45 and 60 years old who received an allogeneic stem cell transplant from a related donor and was CMV-positive. Certain T cells may be donor cells from the graft. Specimen: CD4+ T cells sorted from blood, collected 350 to 390 days after allogeneic stem cell transplant with posttransplant cyclophosphamide. The J gene is TRBJ2-5, the V gene TRBV7-2; TRBD2 is a possible D gene (6 bases). The CDR3 here is CASSLSQASASETQYF. The CDR3 DNA sequence: TGTGCCAGCAGCCTCAGTCAGGCTAGCGCATCAGAGACCCAGTACTTC.